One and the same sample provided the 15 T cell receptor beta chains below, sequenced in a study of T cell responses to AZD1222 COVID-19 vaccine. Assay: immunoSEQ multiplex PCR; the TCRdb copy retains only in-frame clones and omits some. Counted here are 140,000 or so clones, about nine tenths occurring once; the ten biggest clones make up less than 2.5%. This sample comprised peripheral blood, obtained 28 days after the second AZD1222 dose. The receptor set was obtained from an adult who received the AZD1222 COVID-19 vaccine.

The CDR3 loop reads CASSENGGNNQPQHF. The CDR3, as DNA: TGTGCCAGCAGTGAAAACGGGGGCAACAATCAGCCCCAGCATTTT. This sequence joins TRBV2 and TRBJ1-5, with D perhaps matching TRBD1 (6 bases). V was shortened by 2 bases and J by 3 bases, with 11 bases between the two germline ends. Germline loops: CDR1 SNHLY, CDR2 FYNNEI. The CDR3 length is 15 residues.

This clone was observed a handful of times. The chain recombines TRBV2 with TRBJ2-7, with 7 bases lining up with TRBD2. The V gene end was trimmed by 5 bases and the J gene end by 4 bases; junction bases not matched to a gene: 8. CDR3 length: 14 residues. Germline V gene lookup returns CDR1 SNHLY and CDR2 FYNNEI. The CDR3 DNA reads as TGTGCCAGCAGTATAGACACCGGGAGGTACGAGCAGTACTTC. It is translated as CASSIDTGRYEQYF.

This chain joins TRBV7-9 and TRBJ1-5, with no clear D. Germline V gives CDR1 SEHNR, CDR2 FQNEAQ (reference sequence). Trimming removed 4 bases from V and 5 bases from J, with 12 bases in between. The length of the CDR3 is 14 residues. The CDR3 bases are TGTGCCAGCAGCTCCCGGCACGCACATCAGCCCCAGCATTTT. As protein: CASSSRHAHQPQHF.

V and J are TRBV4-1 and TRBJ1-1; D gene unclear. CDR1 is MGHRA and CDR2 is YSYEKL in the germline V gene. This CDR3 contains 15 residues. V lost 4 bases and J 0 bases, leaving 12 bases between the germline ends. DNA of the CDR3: TGCGCCAGCAGCCTAGGACGGAACATGAACACTGAAGCTTTCTTT. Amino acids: CASSLGRNMNTEAFF.

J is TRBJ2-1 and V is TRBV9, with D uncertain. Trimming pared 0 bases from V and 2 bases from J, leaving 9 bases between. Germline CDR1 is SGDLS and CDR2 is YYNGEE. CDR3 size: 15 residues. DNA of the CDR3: TGTGCCAGCAGCGTAGATAGACACCCCTACAATGAGCAGTTCTTC. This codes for CASSVDRHPYNEQFF.

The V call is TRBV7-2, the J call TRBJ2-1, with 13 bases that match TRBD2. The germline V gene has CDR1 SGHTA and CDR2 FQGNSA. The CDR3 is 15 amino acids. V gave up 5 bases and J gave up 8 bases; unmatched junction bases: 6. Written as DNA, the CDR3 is TGTGCCAGCAGCCCCACTAGCGGGAGGGCCTATGAGCAGTTCTTC. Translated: CASSPTSGRAYEQFF.

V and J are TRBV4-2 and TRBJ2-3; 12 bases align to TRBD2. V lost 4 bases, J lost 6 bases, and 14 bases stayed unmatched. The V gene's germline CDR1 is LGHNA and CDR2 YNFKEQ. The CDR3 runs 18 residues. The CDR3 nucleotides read TGTGCCAGCAGCCCACCGGGTGCTAGCGGGAGGGCCGGGGATACGCAGTATTTT. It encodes CASSPPGASGRAGDTQYF.

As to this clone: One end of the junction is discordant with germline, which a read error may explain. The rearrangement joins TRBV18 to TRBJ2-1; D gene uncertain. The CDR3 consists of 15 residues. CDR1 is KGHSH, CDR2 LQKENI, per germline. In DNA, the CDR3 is TGTGCCAGCTCACCTCGTGAGGCGTTCGGAGACTTCACAATCTTC. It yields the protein CASSPREAFGDFTIF.

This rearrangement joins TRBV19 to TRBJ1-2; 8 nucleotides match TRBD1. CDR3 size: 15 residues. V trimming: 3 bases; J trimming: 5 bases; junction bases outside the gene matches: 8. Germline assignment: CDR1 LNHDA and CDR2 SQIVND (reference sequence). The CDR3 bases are TGTGCCAGTAGTATCTGGGACAGGAGGGCGTATGGCTACACCTTC. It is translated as CASSIWDRRAYGYTF.

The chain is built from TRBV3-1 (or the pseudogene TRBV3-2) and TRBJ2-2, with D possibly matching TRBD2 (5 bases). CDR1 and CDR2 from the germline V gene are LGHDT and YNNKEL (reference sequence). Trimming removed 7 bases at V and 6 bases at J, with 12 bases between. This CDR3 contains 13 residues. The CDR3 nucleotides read TGTGCCAGCACCTCTAGCTCCGCCGGGGAGCTGTTTTTT. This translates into CASTSSSAGELFF.

The CDR3 bases are TGCGCCAGCAGCTCGGGGGACTCAAGCTCGCAAGAGACCCAGTACTTC. Amino acid sequence: CASSSGDSSSQETQYF. The chain is built from TRBV5-1 and TRBJ2-5, with D possibly matching TRBD2 (6 bases). The CDR3 has 16 amino acids. Germline lookup yields CDR1 SGHRS and CDR2 YFSETQ. V shed 3 bases and J shed 2 bases, with 17 bases lying between them.

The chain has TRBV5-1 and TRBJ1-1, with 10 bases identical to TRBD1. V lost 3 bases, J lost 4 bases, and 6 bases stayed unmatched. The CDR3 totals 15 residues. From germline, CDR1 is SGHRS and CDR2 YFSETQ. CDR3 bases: TGCGCCAGCAGCTGGACAGGGGGAGCGAGCACTGAAGCTTTCTTT. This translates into CASSWTGGASTEAFF. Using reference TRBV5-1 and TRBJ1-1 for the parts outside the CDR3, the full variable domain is KAGVTQTPRYLIKTRGQQVTLSCSPISGHRSVSWYQQTPGQGLQFLFEYFSETQRNKGNFPGRFSGRQFSNSRSEMNVSTLELGDSALYLCASSWTGGASTEAFFGQGTRLTVV.

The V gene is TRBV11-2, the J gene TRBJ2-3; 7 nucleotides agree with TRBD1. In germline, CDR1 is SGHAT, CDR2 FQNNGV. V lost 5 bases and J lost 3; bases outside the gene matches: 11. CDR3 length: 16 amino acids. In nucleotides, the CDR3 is TGTGCCAGCAGCGCCAACGACAGGGATCCAACAGATACGCAGTATTTT. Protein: CASSANDRDPTDTQYF.

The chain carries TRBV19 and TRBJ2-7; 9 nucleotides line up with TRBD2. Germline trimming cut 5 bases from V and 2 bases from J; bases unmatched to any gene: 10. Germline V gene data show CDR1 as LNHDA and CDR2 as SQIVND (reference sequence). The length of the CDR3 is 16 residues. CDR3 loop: CASSPGPASGAYEQYF. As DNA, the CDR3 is TGTGCCAGTAGTCCTGGGCCGGCTAGCGGGGCCTACGAGCAGTACTTC.

CDR3 in amino acids: CASSTVGHNTGELFF. The CDR3 nucleotides are TGCGCCAGCAGCACGGTAGGGCACAACACCGGGGAGCTGTTTTTT. The J gene is TRBJ2-2, the V gene TRBV5-1; no clear D. The V gene lost 4 bases and the J gene lost 2 bases, with 12 bases spanning the gap. The CDR3 extends over 15 amino acids. The germline V gene has CDR1 SGHRS and CDR2 YFSETQ.